The rows below give T cell receptor beta chains drawn from one sample of a study of blood T cell repertoires in COVID-19. Profiling relied on immunoSEQ multiplex PCR, and the TCRdb table lists in-frame clones only, not all of them. The profile shows about 210,000 clones, around 87% of them singletons. The sample comprised PBMCs or T cells enriched from blood (not recorded which). Every receptor here comes from a man aged 30 to 39 in a cohort exposed to, infected with or recovered from COVID-19 (not recorded which). CDR3s include the opening cysteine and the closing phenylalanine or tryptophan. D genes are given only for firm matches. A clone size is listed for some rows: how often the clone was seen (once, few, many), or a class if it is expanded.

v_call	clone_size	d_call	j_call	cdr3_nt	cdr3_aa
TRBV5-1	.	.	TRBJ2-1	TGCGCCAGCAGGAGGGATATGAATGAGCAGTTCTTC	CASRRDMNEQFF
TRBV27	.	.	TRBJ2-1	TGTGCCAGCAGTTTATCGATTACAGTAGATGAGCAGTTCTTC	CASSLSITVDEQFF
TRBV6-5	.	.	TRBJ1-2	TGTGCCAGCACCCCCGGACAGATCTATGGCTACACCTTC	CASTPGQIYGYTF
TRBV7-6	.	TRBD2	TRBJ2-7	TGTGCCAGCAGCTTACTAGCGGGAGTTAACGAGCAGTACTTC	CASSLLAGVNEQYF
TRBV5-1	once	.	TRBJ1-1	TGCGCCAGCAGCTTTACAGAGAACACTGAAGCTTTCTTT	CASSFTENTEAFF
TRBV7-2	.	.	TRBJ1-1	TGTGCCAGCAGCCCCCAGGGTAAGGATGAAGCTTTCTTT	CASSPQGKDEAFF
TRBV6-5	.	TRBD1	TRBJ1-3	TGTGCCAGCAGTTACTCAAGGACAGGAAGAAACACCATATATTTT	CASSYSRTGRNTIYF
TRBV13	.	TRBD1	TRBJ2-7	TGTGCCAGCAGCGCCGCGACACAGGGGGGCTACGAGCAGTACTTC	CASSAATQGGYEQYF
TRBV13	once	TRBD2	TRBJ2-5	TGTGCCAGCAGCAACCTAGCGGGAGGTTACCAAGAGACCCAGTACTTC	CASSNLAGGYQETQYF
TRBV15	.	TRBD1	TRBJ2-6	TGTGCCACCAGCAAAACGTTACCGGGACAGGGGTTGTTGTCTGGGGCCAACGTCCTGACTTTC	CATSKTLPGQGLLSGANVLTF